This T cell receptor (beta chain) appears in the sequencing data of a study of CD4 T cells in relation to SARS-CoV-2 and coronaviruses. In regard to this clone: Its antigen is not known.

Clones were read by immunoSEQ multiplex PCR, and TCRdb kept only the in-frame ones, dropping some. The sample lists fewer than 20,000 clones; about 80% were seen once. Before the COVID-19 pandemic, during about 2010-2019, CD4+ T cells were taken from unexposed donors. Isolation of CD4+ T cells took place after less than 11 days in culture. CDR3 length: 15 residues. From germline, CDR1 is LGHDT and CDR2 YNNKEL (reference sequence). With 1 base clipped from V and 5 bases from J, the junction kept 3 bases outside the gene matches. The chain couples TRBV3-1 (or the pseudogene TRBV3-2) to TRBJ1-5; 9 nucleotides agree with TRBD1. The sample consisted of CD4+ T cells from PBMCs, cultured in vitro. This receptor was taken from a human donor in good health. The CDR3: CASSQATGGDQPQHF. DNA for the CDR3: TGTGCCAGCAGCCAAGCCACAGGGGGCGATCAGCCCCAGCATTTT.